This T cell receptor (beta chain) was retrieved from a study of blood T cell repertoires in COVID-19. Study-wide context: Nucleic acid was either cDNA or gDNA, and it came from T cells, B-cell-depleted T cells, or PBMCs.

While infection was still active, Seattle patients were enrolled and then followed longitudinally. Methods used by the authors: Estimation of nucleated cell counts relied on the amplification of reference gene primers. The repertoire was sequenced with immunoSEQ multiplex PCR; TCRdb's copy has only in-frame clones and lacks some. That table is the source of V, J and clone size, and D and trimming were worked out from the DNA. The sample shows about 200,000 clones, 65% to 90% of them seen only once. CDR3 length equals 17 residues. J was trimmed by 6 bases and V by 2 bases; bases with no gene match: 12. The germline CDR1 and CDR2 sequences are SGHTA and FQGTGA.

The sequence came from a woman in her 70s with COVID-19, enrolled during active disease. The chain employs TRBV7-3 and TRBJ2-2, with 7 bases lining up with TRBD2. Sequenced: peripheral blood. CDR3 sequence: CASSLEGWPGRAGELFF. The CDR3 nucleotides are TGTGCCAGCAGCTTAGAAGGCTGGCCGGGGAGGGCCGGGGAGCTGTTTTTT. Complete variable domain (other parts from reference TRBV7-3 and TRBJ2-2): GAGVSQTPSNKVTEKGKYVELRCDPISGHTALYWYRQSLGQGPEFLIYFQGTGAADDSGLPNDRFFAVRPEGSVSTLKIQRTERGDSAVYLCASSLEGWPGRAGELFFGEGSRLTVL.